This is a list of T cell receptor beta chains from one sample in a study of response to subunit inactivated influenza vaccine. TCRdb re-analysed the RT-PCR reads in MiXCR, keeping a single row per CDR3 protein. The sample includes approximately 500,000 distinct CDR3 sequences, 10% to 15% of them seen just once. The specimen comprised PBMCs from blood, sampled about 40 days after vaccination. The receptor set was obtained from a man aged 45-65 years who received an inactivated influenza vaccine. CDR3s include the opening cysteine and the closing phenylalanine or tryptophan. A D gene is named only where the DNA matches it firmly. Only some rows state a clone size, as once, few, many or a class for expanded clones.

j_call: TRBJ2-7
d_call: TRBD1
v_call: TRBV11-2
clone_size: NA
cdr3_aa: CASSQPTRQGMTSYEQYF
cdr3_nt: TGTGCCAGCAGCCAACCTACGAGACAGGGAATGACCTCCTACGAGCAGTACTTC

j_call: TRBJ2-5
d_call: NA
v_call: TRBV20-1
clone_size: NA
cdr3_aa: CSARGAEETQYF
cdr3_nt: TGCAGTGCTAGAGGGGCGGAAGAGACCCAGTACTTC

j_call: TRBJ2-1
d_call: NA
v_call: TRBV7-2
clone_size: NA
cdr3_aa: CASSLGPKGEQFF
cdr3_nt: TGTGCCAGCAGCTTAGGGCCTAAAGGGGAGCAGTTCTTC

j_call: TRBJ2-5
d_call: NA
v_call: TRBV6-1
clone_size: NA
cdr3_aa: CASGIRIETQYF
cdr3_nt: TGTGCCAGCGGCATCCGTATAGAGACCCAGTACTTC

j_call: TRBJ2-7
d_call: NA
v_call: TRBV12-3/TRBV12-4
clone_size: few
cdr3_aa: CASSLLRAGEQYF
cdr3_nt: TGTGCCAGCAGTTTACTCAGGGCTGGCGAGCAGTACTTC

j_call: TRBJ2-5
d_call: TRBD1
v_call: TRBV7-2
clone_size: few
cdr3_aa: CASSKTFLGGGSETQYF
cdr3_nt: TGTGCCAGCAGCAAAACTTTCTTAGGGGGCGGGTCGGAGACCCAGTACTTC

j_call: TRBJ2-5
d_call: NA
v_call: TRBV29-1
clone_size: few
cdr3_aa: CSVAQDDWETQYF
cdr3_nt: TGCAGCGTTGCCCAGGATGATTGGGAGACCCAGTACTTC

j_call: TRBJ2-2
d_call: NA
v_call: TRBV6-2/TRBV6-3
clone_size: NA
cdr3_aa: CASSYGAAGELFF
cdr3_nt: TGTGCCAGCAGTTATGGGGCGGCCGGGGAGCTGTTTTTT

j_call: TRBJ1-5
d_call: NA
v_call: TRBV20-1
clone_size: NA
cdr3_aa: CSARRQGNQPQHF
cdr3_nt: TGCAGTGCTAGACGGCAGGGAAATCAGCCCCAGCATTTT

j_call: TRBJ2-1
d_call: TRBD2
v_call: TRBV5-5
clone_size: NA
cdr3_aa: CASSLGGEGYNEQFF
cdr3_nt: TGTGCCAGCAGCTTGGGGGGGGAGGGCTACAATGAGCAGTTCTTC

j_call: TRBJ2-7
d_call: NA
v_call: TRBV20-1
clone_size: NA
cdr3_aa: CSAREGWRGITREQYF
cdr3_nt: TGCAGTGCTAGAGAGGGCTGGAGAGGAATTACGAGGGAGCAGTACTTC

j_call: TRBJ2-5
d_call: NA
v_call: TRBV3-1
clone_size: NA
cdr3_aa: CASSQDHQTQYF
cdr3_nt: TGTGCCAGCAGCCAAGATCATCAGACCCAGTACTTC

j_call: TRBJ2-7
d_call: TRBD2
v_call: TRBV9
clone_size: few
cdr3_aa: CASSLAGADYEQYF
cdr3_nt: TGTGCCAGTTCACTAGCGGGAGCGGACTACGAGCAGTACTTC

j_call: TRBJ2-2
d_call: NA
v_call: TRBV5-6
clone_size: few
cdr3_aa: CASRLQPTGELFF
cdr3_nt: TGTGCCAGCAGACTGCAACCCACCGGGGAGCTGTTTTTT

j_call: TRBJ1-2
d_call: NA
v_call: TRBV20-1
clone_size: NA
cdr3_aa: CSGSGGADYGYTF
cdr3_nt: TGCAGTGGTAGCGGGGGGGCGGACTATGGCTACACCTTC

j_call: TRBJ1-6
d_call: NA
v_call: TRBV7-2
clone_size: NA
cdr3_aa: CASSLGAENSPLHF
cdr3_nt: TGTGCCAGCAGCTTAGGGGCCGAAAATTCACCCCTCCACTTT

j_call: TRBJ2-7
d_call: TRBD2
v_call: TRBV28
clone_size: NA
cdr3_aa: CASRVLAGGGTYEQYF
cdr3_nt: TGTGCCAGCAGGGTACTAGCGGGAGGAGGAACCTACGAGCAGTACTTC

j_call: TRBJ2-1
d_call: NA
v_call: TRBV2
clone_size: few
cdr3_aa: CASLEAESSYNEQFF
cdr3_nt: TGTGCCAGCCTCGAGGCGGAGAGCTCCTACAATGAGCAGTTCTTC

j_call: TRBJ2-2
d_call: NA
v_call: TRBV5-1
clone_size: NA
cdr3_aa: CASSWSGVSISGELFF
cdr3_nt: TGCGCCAGCAGCTGGAGTGGGGTCTCTATCTCCGGGGAGCTGTTTTTT

j_call: TRBJ2-7
d_call: TRBD1
v_call: TRBV28
clone_size: NA
cdr3_aa: CASSFWTGVYEQYF
cdr3_nt: TGTGCCAGCAGTTTCTGGACAGGGGTCTACGAGCAGTACTTC

j_call: TRBJ2-7
d_call: TRBD2
v_call: TRBV4-3
clone_size: many
cdr3_aa: CASSLNPGTSGSYEQYF
cdr3_nt: TGCGCCAGCAGTTTAAACCCCGGGACTAGCGGCTCCTACGAGCAGTACTTC

j_call: TRBJ2-2
d_call: TRBD1
v_call: TRBV10-3
clone_size: few
cdr3_aa: CAISGTGYTGELFF
cdr3_nt: TGTGCCATCAGTGGGACAGGATACACCGGGGAGCTGTTTTTT

j_call: TRBJ2-3
d_call: TRBD2
v_call: TRBV11-2
clone_size: few
cdr3_aa: CASSLVRLAGGLWVPPDTQYF
cdr3_nt: TGTGCCAGCAGCTTAGTCAGACTAGCGGGGGGGCTTTGGGTACCTCCAGATACGCAGTATTTT

j_call: TRBJ1-1
d_call: NA
v_call: TRBV20-1
clone_size: few
cdr3_aa: CSARVGGLMNTEAFF
cdr3_nt: TGCAGTGCTAGGGTGGGGGGCTTGATGAACACTGAAGCTTTCTTT

j_call: TRBJ2-7
d_call: NA
v_call: TRBV7-9
clone_size: NA
cdr3_aa: CASRERSGAYEQYF
cdr3_nt: TGTGCCAGCAGGGAAAGGTCGGGGGCCTACGAGCAGTACTTC

j_call: TRBJ2-7
d_call: TRBD1
v_call: TRBV27
clone_size: once
cdr3_aa: CASSLSGTGMNEQYF
cdr3_nt: TGTGCCAGCAGTTTATCGGGGACAGGGATGAACGAGCAGTACTTC

j_call: TRBJ2-2
d_call: NA
v_call: TRBV7-9
clone_size: few
cdr3_aa: CASSLVGEPTGELFF
cdr3_nt: TGTGCCAGCAGCTTAGTCGGGGAACCCACCGGGGAGCTGTTTTTT

j_call: TRBJ1-5
d_call: NA
v_call: TRBV6-5
clone_size: NA
cdr3_aa: CASSYSMAAGQPQHF
cdr3_nt: TGTGCCAGCAGTTACTCGATGGCAGCAGGGCAGCCCCAGCATTTT

j_call: TRBJ1-1
d_call: NA
v_call: TRBV12-3/TRBV12-4
clone_size: NA
cdr3_aa: CASSPEYTEAFF
cdr3_nt: TGTGCCAGCAGTCCCGAGTACACTGAAGCTTTCTTT

j_call: TRBJ2-7
d_call: TRBD1
v_call: TRBV28
clone_size: many
cdr3_aa: CASSHRDSTYEQYF
cdr3_nt: TGTGCCAGCAGTCACCGGGACAGTACCTACGAGCAGTACTTC

j_call: TRBJ1-4
d_call: NA
v_call: TRBV15
clone_size: NA
cdr3_aa: CATSRVGLNEKLFF
cdr3_nt: TGTGCCACCAGCAGAGTTGGACTAAATGAAAAACTGTTTTTT

j_call: TRBJ1-4
d_call: TRBD1
v_call: TRBV7-9
clone_size: NA
cdr3_aa: CASSSRDRGRNEKLFF
cdr3_nt: TGTGCCAGCAGCTCCCGGGACAGGGGAAGAAATGAAAAACTGTTTTTT

j_call: TRBJ2-3
d_call: TRBD2
v_call: TRBV7-9
clone_size: many
cdr3_aa: CASSSPAGTADTQYF
cdr3_nt: TGTGCCAGCAGCTCCCCAGCGGGAACAGCAGATACGCAGTATTTT